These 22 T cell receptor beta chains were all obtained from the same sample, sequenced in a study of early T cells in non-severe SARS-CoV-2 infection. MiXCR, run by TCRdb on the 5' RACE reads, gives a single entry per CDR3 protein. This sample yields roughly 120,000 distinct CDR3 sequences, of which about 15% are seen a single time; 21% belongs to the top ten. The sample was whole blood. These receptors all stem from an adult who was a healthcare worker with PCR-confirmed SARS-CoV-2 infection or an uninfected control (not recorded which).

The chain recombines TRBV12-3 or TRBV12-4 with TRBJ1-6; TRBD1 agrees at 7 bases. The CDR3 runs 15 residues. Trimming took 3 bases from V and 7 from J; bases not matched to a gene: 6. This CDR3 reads CASSFGDRLNSPLHF. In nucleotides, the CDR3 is TGTGCCAGCAGTTTTGGGGACAGACTAAATTCACCCCTCCACTTT.

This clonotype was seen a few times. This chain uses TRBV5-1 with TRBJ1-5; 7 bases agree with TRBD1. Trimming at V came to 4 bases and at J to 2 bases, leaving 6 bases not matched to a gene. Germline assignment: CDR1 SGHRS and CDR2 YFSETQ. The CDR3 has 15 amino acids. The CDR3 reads CASSPGQRGNQPQHF. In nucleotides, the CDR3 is TGCGCCAGCAGCCCGGGACAGCGAGGCAATCAGCCCCAGCATTTT.

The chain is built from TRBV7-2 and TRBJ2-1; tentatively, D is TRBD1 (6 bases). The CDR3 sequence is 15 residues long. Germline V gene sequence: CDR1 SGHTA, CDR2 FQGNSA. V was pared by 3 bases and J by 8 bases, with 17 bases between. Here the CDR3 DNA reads TGTGCCAGCAGCTTTGGCCAGGGGCCCGAGGATGAGCAGTTCTTC. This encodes CASSFGQGPEDEQFF.

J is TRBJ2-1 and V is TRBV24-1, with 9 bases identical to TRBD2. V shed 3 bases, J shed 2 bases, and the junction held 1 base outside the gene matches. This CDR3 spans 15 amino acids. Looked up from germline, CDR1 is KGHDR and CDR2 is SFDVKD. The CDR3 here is CATSDGGGAYNEQFF. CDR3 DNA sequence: TGTGCCACCAGTGATGGCGGGGGGGCCTACAATGAGCAGTTCTTC.

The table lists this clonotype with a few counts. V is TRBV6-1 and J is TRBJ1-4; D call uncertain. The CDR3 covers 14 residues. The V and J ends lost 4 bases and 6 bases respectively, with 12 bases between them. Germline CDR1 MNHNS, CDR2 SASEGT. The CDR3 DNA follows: TGTGCCAGCAGTGGAAGGGTGACGCATGAAAAACTGTTTTTT. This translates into CASSGRVTHEKLFF.

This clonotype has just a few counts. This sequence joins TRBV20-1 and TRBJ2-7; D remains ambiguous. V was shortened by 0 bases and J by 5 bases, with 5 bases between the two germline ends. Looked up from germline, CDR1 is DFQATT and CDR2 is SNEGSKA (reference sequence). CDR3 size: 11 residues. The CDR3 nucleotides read TGCAGTGCTAGAGAGACCCACGAGCAGTACTTC. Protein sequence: CSARETHEQYF.

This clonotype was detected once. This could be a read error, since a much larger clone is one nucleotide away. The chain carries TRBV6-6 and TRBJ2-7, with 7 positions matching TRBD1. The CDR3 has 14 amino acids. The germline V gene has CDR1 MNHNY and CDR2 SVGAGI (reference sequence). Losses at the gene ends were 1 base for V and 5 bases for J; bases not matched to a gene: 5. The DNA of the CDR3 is TGTGCCAGCAGTTACTATAGAGGGACAGACGAGCAGTACTTC. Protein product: CASSYYRGTDEQYF.

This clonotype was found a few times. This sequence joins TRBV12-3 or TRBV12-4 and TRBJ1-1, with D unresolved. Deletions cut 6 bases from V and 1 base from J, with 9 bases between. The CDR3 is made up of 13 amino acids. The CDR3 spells CASSPQANTEAFF. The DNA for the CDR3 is TGTGCCAGCAGCCCCCAAGCGAACACTGAAGCTTTCTTT.

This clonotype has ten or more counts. The CDR3 sequence: CASRPSTLGSGANVLTF. DNA of the CDR3: TGTGCCAGCAGACCAAGTACCCTAGGGTCTGGGGCCAACGTCCTGACTTTC. The chain carries TRBV4-2 and TRBJ2-6, with D hard to call. The ends were cut back, 6 bases at V and 1 base at J, with 16 bases in the middle. This CDR3 is 17 amino acids long. The germline V gene has CDR1 LGHNA and CDR2 YNFKEQ.

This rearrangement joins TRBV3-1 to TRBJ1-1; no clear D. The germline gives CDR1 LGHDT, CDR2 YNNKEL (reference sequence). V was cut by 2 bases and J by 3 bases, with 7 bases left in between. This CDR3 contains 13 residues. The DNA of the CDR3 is TGTGCCAGCAGCCAACAGAGGGACACTGAAGCTTTCTTT. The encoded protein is CASSQQRDTEAFF.

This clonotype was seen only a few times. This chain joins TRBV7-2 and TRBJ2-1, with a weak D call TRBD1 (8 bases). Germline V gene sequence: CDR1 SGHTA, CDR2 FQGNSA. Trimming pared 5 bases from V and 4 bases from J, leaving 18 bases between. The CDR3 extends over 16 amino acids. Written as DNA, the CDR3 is TGTGCCAGCAGCAAACAGGGGGGGACGGCTTACAATGAGCAGTTCTTC. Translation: CASSKQGGTAYNEQFF.

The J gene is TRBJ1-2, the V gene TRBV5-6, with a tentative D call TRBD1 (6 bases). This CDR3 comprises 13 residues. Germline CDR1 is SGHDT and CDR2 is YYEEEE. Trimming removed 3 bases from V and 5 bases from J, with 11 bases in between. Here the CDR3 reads CASSSYRDYGYTF. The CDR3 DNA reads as TGTGCCAGCAGCTCGTACAGGGATTATGGCTACACCTTC.

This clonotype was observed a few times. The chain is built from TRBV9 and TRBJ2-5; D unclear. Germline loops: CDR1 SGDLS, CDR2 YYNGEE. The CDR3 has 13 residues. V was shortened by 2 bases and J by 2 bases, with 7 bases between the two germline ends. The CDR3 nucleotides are TGTGCCAGCAGCGTGGGCAGACAAGAGACCCAGTACTTC. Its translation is CASSVGRQETQYF.

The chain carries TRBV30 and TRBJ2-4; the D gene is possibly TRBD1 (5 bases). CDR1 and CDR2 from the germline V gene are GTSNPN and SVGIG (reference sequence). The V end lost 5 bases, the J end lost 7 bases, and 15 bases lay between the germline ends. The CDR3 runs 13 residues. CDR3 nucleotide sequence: TGTGCCTGGGGAAGGGGCCAGACTAACATTCAGTACTTC. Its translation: CAWGRGQTNIQYF.

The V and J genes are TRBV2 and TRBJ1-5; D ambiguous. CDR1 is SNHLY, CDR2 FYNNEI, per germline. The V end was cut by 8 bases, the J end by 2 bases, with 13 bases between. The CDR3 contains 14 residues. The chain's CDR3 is CASCFSRGNQPQHF. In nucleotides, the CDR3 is TGTGCCAGCTGTTTTTCCCGAGGCAATCAGCCCCAGCATTTT. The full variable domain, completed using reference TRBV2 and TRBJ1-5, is EPEVTQTPSHQVTQMGQEVILRCVPISNHLYFYWYRQILGQKVEFLVSFYNNEISEKSEIFDDQFSVERPDGSNFTLKIRSTKLEDSAMYFCASCFSRGNQPQHFGDGTRLSIL.

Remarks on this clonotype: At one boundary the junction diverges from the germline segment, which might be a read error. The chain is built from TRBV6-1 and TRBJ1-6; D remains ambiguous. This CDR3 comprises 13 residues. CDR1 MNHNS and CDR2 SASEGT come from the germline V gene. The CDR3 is CPSSESGNSPLHF. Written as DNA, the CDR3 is TGTCCCAGCAGTGAATCGGGAAATTCACCCCTCCACTTT.

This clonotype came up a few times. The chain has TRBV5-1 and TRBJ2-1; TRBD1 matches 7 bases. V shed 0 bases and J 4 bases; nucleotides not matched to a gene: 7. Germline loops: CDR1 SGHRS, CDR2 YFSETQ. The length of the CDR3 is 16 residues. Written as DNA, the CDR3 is TGCGCCAGCAGCTTGGTTCCCGGGACAGCTTACAATGAGCAGTTCTTC. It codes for CASSLVPGTAYNEQFF. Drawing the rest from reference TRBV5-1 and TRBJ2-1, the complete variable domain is KAGVTQTPRYLIKTRGQQVTLSCSPISGHRSVSWYQQTPGQGLQFLFEYFSETQRNKGNFPGRFSGRQFSNSRSEMNVSTLELGDSALYLCASSLVPGTAYNEQFFGPGTRLTVL.

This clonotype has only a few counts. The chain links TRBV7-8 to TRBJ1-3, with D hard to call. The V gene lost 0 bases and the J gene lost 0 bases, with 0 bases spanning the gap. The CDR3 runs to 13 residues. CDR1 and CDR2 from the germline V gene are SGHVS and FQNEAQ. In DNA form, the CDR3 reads TGTGCCAGCAGCTTAGCCTCTGGAAACACCATATATTTT. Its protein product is CASSLASGNTIYF.

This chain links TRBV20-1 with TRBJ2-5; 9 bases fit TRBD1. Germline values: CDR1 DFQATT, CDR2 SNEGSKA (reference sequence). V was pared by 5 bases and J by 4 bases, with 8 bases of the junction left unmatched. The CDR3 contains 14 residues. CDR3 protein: CSALDRGFLETQYF. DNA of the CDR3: TGCAGTGCTCTAGACAGGGGGTTTTTAGAGACCCAGTACTTC.

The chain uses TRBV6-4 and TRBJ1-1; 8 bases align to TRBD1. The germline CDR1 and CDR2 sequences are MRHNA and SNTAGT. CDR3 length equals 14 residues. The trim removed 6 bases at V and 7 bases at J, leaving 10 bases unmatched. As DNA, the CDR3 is TGTGCCAGCAGCCACGGACAGGGAGGGTTTGAAGCTTTCTTT. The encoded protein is CASSHGQGGFEAFF.

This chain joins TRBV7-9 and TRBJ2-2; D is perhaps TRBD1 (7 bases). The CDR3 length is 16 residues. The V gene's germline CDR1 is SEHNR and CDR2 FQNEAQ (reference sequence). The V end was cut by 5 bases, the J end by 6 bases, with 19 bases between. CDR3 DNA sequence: TGTGCCAGCAGCCGCCAGGGTCAGGGGGGATCCGGGGAGCTGTTTTTT. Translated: CASSRQGQGGSGELFF.

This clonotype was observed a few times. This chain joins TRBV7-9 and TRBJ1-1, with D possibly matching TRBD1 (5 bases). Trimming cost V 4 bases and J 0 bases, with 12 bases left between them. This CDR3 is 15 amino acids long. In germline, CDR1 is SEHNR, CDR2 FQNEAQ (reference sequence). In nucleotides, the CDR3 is TGTGCCAGCAGCTCCCGGGGGAGCATGAACACTGAAGCTTTCTTT. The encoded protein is CASSSRGSMNTEAFF.